This TCR beta chain was observed in a study of blood T cell repertoires in COVID-19. This clone was seen only once. Authors' data handling: Reference gene primer amplification gave nucleated cell count estimates. Produced via immunoSEQ multiplex PCR; TCRdb's table is partial and in-frame only. The V and J calls and clone size are taken from that table; D and trimming were inferred from the DNA. The repertoire has tens of thousands of clones, 74% of them found once; the top ten carry around 4%. The sample comprised peripheral blood. This clonotype originated in a man in his 70s with COVID-19, enrolled during active disease.

CDR3 sequence reads: CASSRRQGANQPQHF. The CDR3 DNA follows: TGTGCCAGCAGCCGTCGACAGGGCGCGAATCAGCCCCAGCATTTT. V and J are TRBV28 and TRBJ1-5; 7 nucleotides match TRBD1. CDR1 and CDR2 from the germline V gene are MDHEN and SYDVKM. This CDR3 is built from 15 residues. The trim removed 6 bases at V and 4 bases at J, leaving 9 bases unmatched.